These 12 T cell receptor beta chains were all obtained from the same sample, sequenced in a study of OX40 agonist ivuxolimab in advanced cancers. The repertoire was sequenced with immunoSEQ multiplex PCR; TCRdb's copy has only in-frame clones and lacks some. The data hold 15,000 to 20,000 clones, with approximately 81% observed a single time. Sequenced material: CD4+ or CD8+ T cells sorted from blood, taken in a trial of the OX40 agonist ivuxolimab. These receptors all stem from an adult with an advanced solid tumor such as melanoma, head and neck, liver or kidney cancer.

Here the CDR3 reads CASRSTVKQTQYF. In DNA, the CDR3 is TGTGCCAGCAGATCGACAGTCAAGCAGACCCAGTACTTC. This chain joins TRBV7-9 and TRBJ2-5; a weak D match, TRBD1 (5 bases). The V and J ends lost 6 bases and 6 bases respectively, with 14 bases between them. The CDR3 length is 13 residues. Germline CDR1 reads SEHNR; CDR2 reads FQNEAQ (reference sequence).

This chain uses TRBV5-8 with TRBJ1-1, with 7 bases matching TRBD1. The CDR3 consists of 16 residues. Unmatched junction bases numbered 10, after V lost 4 bases and J lost 1 base. Germline lookup yields CDR1 SGHTS and CDR2 YDEGEE. CDR3 region: CASSTPKQGPNTEAFF. The DNA for the CDR3 is TGTGCCAGCAGCACCCCCAAACAGGGGCCGAACACTGAAGCTTTCTTT. The full variable domain, in which reference TRBV5-8 and TRBJ1-1 provide the parts outside the CDR3, is EAGVTQSPTHLIKTRGQQATLRCSPISGHTSVYWYQQALGLGLQFLLWYDEGEERNRGNFPPRFSGRQFPNYSSELNVNALELEDSALYLCASSTPKQGPNTEAFFGQGTRLTVV.

This clone occurred once. V gene TRBV5-1 combines with J gene TRBJ1-1; D remains ambiguous. V was shortened by 0 bases and J by 1 base, with 7 bases between the two germline ends. CDR1 is SGHRS, CDR2 YFSETQ, per germline. This CDR3 contains 14 residues. CDR3 sequence (DNA): TGCGCCAGCAGCTTGGGTCGGACGAACACTGAAGCTTTCTTT. This gives the protein CASSLGRTNTEAFF. The entire variable domain, with the rest obtained from reference TRBV5-1 and TRBJ1-1, is as follows: KAGVTQTPRYLIKTRGQQVTLSCSPISGHRSVSWYQQTPGQGLQFLFEYFSETQRNKGNFPGRFSGRQFSNSRSEMNVSTLELGDSALYLCASSLGRTNTEAFFGQGTRLTVV.

The J gene is TRBJ2-1, the V gene TRBV19; TRBD1 might be the D (6 bases). V was shortened by 0 bases and J by 0 bases, with 15 bases between the two germline ends. Germline lookup yields CDR1 LNHDA and CDR2 SQIVND (reference sequence). The CDR3 is 18 amino acids. DNA for the CDR3: TGTGCCAGTAGTATAGACAGGGGAACCCTGAGCTCCTACAATGAGCAGTTCTTC. Translated: CASSIDRGTLSSYNEQFF.

This clone is labeled medium-sized. V usage is TRBV13 and J usage is TRBJ1-1; possibly TRBD1 for D (5 bases). The CDR3 is made up of 13 amino acids. In germline, CDR1 is PRHDT, CDR2 FYEKMQ (reference sequence). Trimming removed 3 bases at V and 5 bases at J, with 10 bases between. DNA of the CDR3: TGTGCCAGCAGCTTCGCTAGGGGTACTGAAGCTTTCTTT. Amino acids: CASSFARGTEAFF.

The rearrangement uses TRBV27 and TRBJ2-7, with D unresolved. This CDR3 is 15 amino acids long. CDR1 and CDR2 (germline): MNHEY, SMNVEV (reference sequence). Trimming removed 2 bases from V and 2 bases from J, with 13 bases in between. DNA for the CDR3: TGTGCCAGCAGTTTAAATCACGAGTGGACCTACGAGCAGTACTTC. It translates to CASSLNHEWTYEQYF.

This chain connects TRBV6-5 to TRBJ2-7; the D is unclear. V was shortened by 4 bases and J by 5 bases, with 9 bases between the two germline ends. The CDR3 length is 12 residues. Germline lookup yields CDR1 MNHEY and CDR2 SVGAGI. The CDR3 DNA is TGTGCCAGCAGTTCTTGGCTTAACGAGCAGTACTTC. This translates into CASSSWLNEQYF.

Here the CDR3 DNA reads TGTGCCAGCAGCTCTTGGACAGGGGGTCCTAGAAATCAGCCCCAGCATTTT. Translating it yields CASSSWTGGPRNQPQHF. V gene TRBV7-2 combines with J gene TRBJ1-5; 10 bases agree with TRBD1. The V and J ends lost 4 bases and 4 bases, in that order; junction bases with no gene match: 10. Per germline, CDR1 SGHTA and CDR2 FQGNSA. The CDR3 loop spans 17 amino acids.

The chain combines TRBV28 with TRBJ1-4, with D uncertain. The germline V and J ends were trimmed by 5 bases and 11 bases, with 21 bases remaining between them. The germline CDR1 and CDR2 sequences are MDHEN and SYDVKM. The CDR3 is 15 residues long. In nucleotides, the CDR3 is TGTGCCAGCAGTCCCCTCCCCAACTCCAGAGGGAAACTGTTTTTT. The encoded protein is CASSPLPNSRGKLFF.

This sequence joins TRBV7-6 and TRBJ2-5; 7 bases are a match to TRBD1. Germline V lookup: CDR1 SGHVS, CDR2 FNYEAQ. V dropped 5 bases and J dropped 5; count of bases not matched to a gene: 5. CDR3 length: 13 amino acids. The CDR3 spells CASSPTGWETQYF. CDR3 in DNA: TGTGCCAGCAGCCCGACAGGGTGGGAGACCCAGTACTTC.

The chain combines TRBV13 with TRBJ2-7; no clear D. This CDR3 is built from 15 residues. The ends were cut back, 4 bases at V and 2 bases at J, with 15 bases in the middle. The germline gives CDR1 PRHDT, CDR2 FYEKMQ (reference sequence). CDR3 in amino acids: CASSSSILATYEQYF. The CDR3 coding sequence is TGTGCCAGCAGCTCCTCAATTTTGGCCACCTACGAGCAGTACTTC.

The chain carries TRBV9 and TRBJ2-7, with D possibly TRBD2 on 5 matching bases. Trimming took off 3 bases at V and 0 bases at J, with 13 bases between the two ends. The CDR3 sequence is 15 residues long. Germline V CDR1 and CDR2: SGDLS, YYNGEE. The CDR3 nucleotides read TGTGCCAGCAGCGCCTCGGGGTTCAGCTCCTACGAGCAGTACTTC. It is translated as CASSASGFSSYEQYF.